This TCR beta chain was sequenced for a study of T-cell reconstitution after alpha-beta-depleted transplantation in children. Whole-study findings and limits: Where alpha-beta T cells came from about two months after transplant was reportedly several hundred expanded graft clones.

A remark on this clonotype: The target antigen is unknown.

This CDR3 comprises 14 residues. Germline V gene lookup returns CDR1 SGHTA and CDR2 FQGNSA. V lost 8 bases, J lost 6 bases, and 17 bases lay in between. Molecular barcoding with unique molecular identifiers was used for the TCRbeta library. TCRdb reanalysed the PCR reads using MiXCR and keeps one entry per CDR3 protein. The table includes about 440,000 distinct CDR3 sequences, roughly two fifths detected once. Sequencing used PBMCs, obtained before TCRalphabeta/CD19-depleted stem cell transplant. The rearrangement links TRBV7-2 to TRBJ2-1; D may correspond to TRBD1 or TRBD2 (5 bases each). The source is a girl aged 2-10 years with aplastic anemia, due to receive a stem cell transplant. The DNA for the CDR3 is TGTGCCAGCGGTGCCGGGACCAGACCCAATGAGCAGTTCTTC. The encoded protein is CASGAGTRPNEQFF.